These 9 T cell receptor beta chains came from one sample sequenced in a study of cytomegalovirus exposure and HLA in healthy donors. 13 Jbeta primers and 60 Vbeta primers were used for the PCR. TCRdb's table, derived via immunoSEQ multiplex PCR, lists solely in-frame clones and lacks some. The data contain about 140,000 clones, 65% to 90% of them singletons. Sequenced: PBMCs. The receptor source for this set is a female donor in good health and CMV-seronegative.

The gene calls are TRBV7-9 and TRBJ1-5; the match to TRBD1 covers 10 bases. V lost 1 base to trimming and J lost 0 bases; unmatched junction nucleotides: 3. CDR1 is SEHNR, CDR2 FQNEAQ, per germline (reference sequence). This CDR3 spans 17 amino acids. CDR3 loop: CASSLGTGGFSNQPQHF. CDR3 coding DNA: TGTGCCAGCAGCTTAGGGACAGGGGGGTTTAGCAATCAGCCCCAGCATTTT.

The rearrangement uses TRBV7-6 and TRBJ2-1, with 12 positions matching TRBD2. CDR1 is SGHVS and CDR2 is FNYEAQ in the germline V gene. This CDR3 contains 16 residues. V shed 5 bases and J 2 bases; nucleotides not matched to a gene: 4. CDR3 loop: CASSPRTSGAYNEQFF. CDR3 in DNA: TGTGCCAGCAGCCCGAGGACTAGCGGGGCCTACAATGAGCAGTTCTTC.

In regard to this clone: In the same sample, other DNA sequences code for this CDR3. The V and J genes are TRBV2 and TRBJ2-7, with TRBD2 identical over 7 bases. The CDR3 runs 14 residues. After removal of 2 bases from V and 3 bases from J, the junction contained 4 bases not matched to a gene. Germline CDR1 and CDR2: SNHLY and FYNNEI. The CDR3 reads CASSEPRGSYEQYF. CDR3 nucleotides: TGTGCCAGCAGTGAACCCCGCGGGAGCTACGAGCAGTACTTC. The whole variable domain, remainder taken from reference TRBV2 and TRBJ2-7, is EPEVTQTPSHQVTQMGQEVILRCVPISNHLYFYWYRQILGQKVEFLVSFYNNEISEKSEIFDDQFSVERPDGSNFTLKIRSTKLEDSAMYFCASSEPRGSYEQYFGPGTRLTVT.

The genes are TRBV4-1 and TRBJ1-1; 10 bases agree with TRBD1. CDR3 length equals 17 residues. CDR1 is MGHRA, CDR2 YSYEKL, per germline. After removal of 4 bases from V and 1 base from J, the junction contained 9 bases not matched to a gene. The CDR3 region has the DNA TGCGCCAGCAGCCCGGGACAGGGGCTACCCAAGAACACTGAAGCTTTCTTT. This codes for CASSPGQGLPKNTEAFF.

The chain carries TRBV27 and TRBJ1-2, with 7 bases identical to TRBD1. Germline lookup yields CDR1 MNHEY and CDR2 SMNVEV (reference sequence). The CDR3 totals 13 residues. V shed 5 bases, J shed 6 bases, and the junction held 6 bases outside the gene matches. The CDR3 DNA reads TGTGCCAGCAGTCTATGGACAGGTGATGGCTACACCTTC. Translation gives CASSLWTGDGYTF.

V gene TRBV7-9 combines with J gene TRBJ1-5, with TRBD1 matching 7 bases. The trim removed 5 bases at V and 0 bases at J, leaving 7 bases unmatched. Looked up from germline, CDR1 is SEHNR and CDR2 is FQNEAQ (reference sequence). This CDR3 comprises 16 residues. As DNA, the CDR3 is TGTGCCAGCAGCCGCGATAGGGACAGTAGCAATCAGCCCCAGCATTTT. It encodes CASSRDRDSSNQPQHF.

CDR3 amino acids: CASSFDSRETQYF. The CDR3 DNA sequence: TGTGCCAGCAGTTTTGACAGCAGAGAGACCCAGTACTTC. The V gene is TRBV27, the J gene TRBJ2-5; tentatively, D is TRBD1 (5 bases). The CDR3 length is 13 residues. The germline CDR1 and CDR2 sequences are MNHEY and SMNVEV (reference sequence). With 3 bases removed from V and 4 bases from J, the gap between germline ends came to 9 bases.

This chain links TRBV7-9 with TRBJ2-7; 9 positions match TRBD1. This CDR3 spans 14 amino acids. The V segment lost 5 bases and the J segment 6 bases; nucleotides outside the gene matches: 8. The V gene's germline CDR1 is SEHNR and CDR2 FQNEAQ (reference sequence). In nucleotides, the CDR3 is TGTGCCAGCAGCCAATCTGGGACAGGGCTCGAGCAGTACTTC. Protein: CASSQSGTGLEQYF.

J is TRBJ2-7 and V is TRBV5-4; weak D call: TRBD2 (5 bases). This CDR3 contains 11 residues. V shed 4 bases and J shed 5 bases, with 7 bases lying between them. Germline V gene sequence: CDR1 SGHNT, CDR2 YYREEE (reference sequence). This CDR3 is CASSPGNEQYF. The CDR3 DNA follows: TGTGCCAGCAGCCCCGGGAACGAGCAGTACTTC.